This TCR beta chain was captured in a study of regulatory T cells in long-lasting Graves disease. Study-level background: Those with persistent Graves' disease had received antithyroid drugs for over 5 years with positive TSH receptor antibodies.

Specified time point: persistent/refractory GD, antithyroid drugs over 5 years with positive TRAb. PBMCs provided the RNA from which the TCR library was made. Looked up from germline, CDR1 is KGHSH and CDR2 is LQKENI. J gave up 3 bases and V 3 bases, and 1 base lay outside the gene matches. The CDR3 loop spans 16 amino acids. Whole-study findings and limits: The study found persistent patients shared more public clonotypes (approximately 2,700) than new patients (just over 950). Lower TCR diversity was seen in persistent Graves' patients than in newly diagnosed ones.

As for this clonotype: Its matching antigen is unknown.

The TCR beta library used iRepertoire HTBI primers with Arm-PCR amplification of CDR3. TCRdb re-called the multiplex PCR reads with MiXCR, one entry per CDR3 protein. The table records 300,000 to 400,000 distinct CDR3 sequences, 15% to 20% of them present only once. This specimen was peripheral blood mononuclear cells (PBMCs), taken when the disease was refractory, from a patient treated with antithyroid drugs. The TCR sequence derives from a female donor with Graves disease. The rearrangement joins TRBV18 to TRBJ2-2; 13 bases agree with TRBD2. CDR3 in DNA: TGTGCCAGCTCACCGGGACTAGCGGGATACACCGGGGAGCTGTTTTTT. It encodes CASSPGLAGYTGELFF.